This T cell receptor (beta chain) was sequenced in a study of T cell responses to AZD1222 COVID-19 vaccine. Germline V gene lookup returns CDR1 SGHTA and CDR2 FQGTGA. CDR3 length equals 16 residues. The trim removed 1 base at V and 8 bases at J, leaving 9 bases unmatched. Using immunoSEQ multiplex PCR, the repertoire was profiled, and TCRdb retains in-frame clones only, with some absent. The sample has 110,000 or so clones; 70% to 90% are singletons. The study, taken as a whole, reports: Vaccine-associated CD4 TCRs ranged over spike, dominating at 160-218 and 743-854.

Concerning this clone: Its specificity is not known.

This chain connects TRBV7-3 to TRBJ2-1, with 9 nucleotides matching TRBD2. Source: peripheral blood, taken on day 0 of AZD1222 vaccination. The receptor's source is an adult in good health. As DNA, the CDR3 is TGTGCCAGCAGCTTAATGCAGGCGGGAGGGCCGGATGAGCAGTTCTTC. It translates to CASSLMQAGGPDEQFF.